The entry that follows covers one T cell receptor beta chain sequence. Method: immunoSEQ multiplex PCR; TCRdb's copy keeps in-frame clones and lacks some. The sample has about 8,000 clones, around two thirds seen once. This entry comes from a study of T cells in tumors after PD-1 blockade. Germline CDR1 SQVTM, CDR2 ANQGSEA. The CDR3 spans 11 residues. Trimming shortened V by 2 bases and J by 7 bases, and 8 bases separated the two germline ends. This chain connects TRBV29-1 to TRBJ1-2; the D is unclear. The TCR comes from a human donor with basal cell carcinoma. Sequences were derived from tumor tissue, sampled after anti-PD-1 treatment. The CDR3 DNA is TGCAGCGTTGAACTTGGGTCTGGCTACACCTTC. It encodes CSVELGSGYTF. Full variable domain (outside the CDR3, taken from reference TRBV29-1 and TRBJ1-2): SAVISQKPSRDICQRGTSLTIQCQVDSQVTMMFWYRQQPGQSLTLIATANQGSEATYESGFVIDKFPISRPNLTFSTLTVSNMSPEDSSIYLCSVELGSGYTFGSGTRLTVV.